The clone carrying this TCR beta chain showed up just a few times. Antigen: not known. The CDR3 runs 17 residues. V lost 7 bases, J lost 0 bases, and 19 bases lay in between. CDR1 is MDHEN, CDR2 SYDVKM, per germline. TCR beta CDR3 sequences were amplified from RNA transcripts. In the first-round RT-PCR of the TCR CDR3, the HTBI primer set was used. Each CDR3 protein is one row after TCRdb ran MiXCR on the multiplex PCR reads. The table shows about 400,000 distinct CDR3 sequences, with roughly 15% occurring only once. The sample comes from a study of T cells in Graves' hyperthyroidism and ophthalmopathy. The overall study: Blood from the periphery was taken at initial diagnosis, before any treatment.

Study-level results: Blood also carried most thyroid clonotypes expanded above 0.001.

The hyperthyroidism was newly diagnosed and had lasted under 2 months; the patients were aged 18 to 65. The sample consisted of blood. The receptor's source is a young woman with Graves' hyperthyroidism. This rearrangement joins TRBV28 to TRBJ1-5, with D tentatively TRBD1 (5 bases). The CDR3 DNA reads as TGTGCCAGCACCTCTCCGACAGAGTTCTATAGCAATCAGCCCCAGCATTTT. Its protein is CASTSPTEFYSNQPQHF.